This TCR beta chain derives from a study of beta chain features in type 1 diabetes. This clone was seen more than once but under ten times. Blood was collected once per donor into heparin, averaging about 0.12 L. It was via CD45RO/CCR7/CD25/CD127/CD95/CD27 that CD4+ naive, central memory, regulatory and stem cell-like memory cells were sorted. Of the isolated RNA, all was reverse transcribed, and so the sequenced material was expressed TCRB transcripts. Generated by immunoSEQ multiplex PCR, the TCRdb table keeps only in-frame clones and is missing some. The sample gives nearly 250,000 clones, 14% of which show up once; 0.026% is in the top ten. Sequenced input: naive CD4+ T cells from blood. The clonotype comes from a woman between 35 and 50 years old in good health.

For the CDR3, the DNA is TGTGCCAGCAGCTTAGTGCGGACTAGCGTCACCGGGGAGCTGTTTTTT. Translation gives CASSLVRTSVTGELFF. V is TRBV7-9 and J is TRBJ2-2; the match to TRBD2 covers 9 bases. Germline CDR1 reads SEHNR; CDR2 reads FQNEAQ (reference sequence). Trimming cost V 1 base and J 4 bases; bases outside gene matches: 4. This CDR3 comprises 16 residues.